The rows below give T cell receptor beta chains drawn from one sample of a study of T cell repertoires in cytomegalovirus infection. TCRdb used MiXCR to reprocess the reads, holding one entry per CDR3 protein. The sample records around 740,000 distinct CDR3 sequences, roughly 36% being singletons. Sample: PBMCs. These receptors were taken from a human donor in good health (CMV status not recorded). Some clones in this sample may be carry-over from other donors' samples. Both conserved end residues are part of each CDR3. The order of the fields is V gene, D gene, clone size, J gene, CDR3 protein, CDR3 DNA. A D gene is named only where the DNA matches it firmly. The size of a clone is reported for some rows only, either as once, few or many, or as a class for expanded clones.

TRBV10-3	-	many	TRBJ1-2	CAISESNWSGYTF	TGTGCCATCAGTGAGTCAAATTGGTCAGGCTACACCTTC
TRBV12-3/TRBV12-4	TRBD1	once	TRBJ2-4	CASSAGTGVGNIQYF	TGTGCCAGCAGCGCCGGGACAGGGGTTGGGAACATTCAGTACTTC
TRBV7-3	TRBD2	-	TRBJ2-2	CASGLIVGLAYTGELFF	TGTGCCAGCGGCTTAATTGTGGGACTAGCGTACACCGGGGAGCTGTTTTTT
TRBV7-2	-	many	TRBJ1-5	CASSQSAIYSNQPQHF	TGTGCCAGCAGCCAATCGGCAATCTATAGCAATCAGCCCCAGCATTTT
TRBV20-1	TRBD2	-	TRBJ2-5	CSASLAGVEETQYF	TGCAGTGCCAGCCTCGCGGGGGTAGAGGAGACCCAGTACTTC
TRBV28	TRBD1	few	TRBJ1-2	CASSPGQGYDYGYTF	TGTGCCAGCAGTCCGGGACAGGGGTACGACTATGGCTACACCTTC
TRBV7-9	-	many	TRBJ1-5	CASSTLGDQPQHF	TGTGCCAGCAGCACACTGGGAGATCAGCCCCAGCATTTT
TRBV4-1	-	few	TRBJ1-2	CASSRGATYGYTF	TGCGCCAGCAGCCGAGGGGCGACCTATGGCTACACCTTC
TRBV20-1	TRBD2	-	TRBJ2-1	CSPKRTSGSNEQFF	TGCAGCCCTAAGAGGACGAGCGGGAGCAATGAGCAGTTCTTC
TRBV28	-	few	TRBJ1-1	CASRFLDRNTEAFF	TGTGCCAGCCGATTCCTAGACAGGAACACTGAAGCTTTCTTT
TRBV7-2	TRBD2	few	TRBJ2-1	CASSRTAGGPYEQFF	TGTGCCAGCAGCAGGACAGCGGGAGGGCCCTATGAGCAGTTCTTC
TRBV19	-	few	TRBJ1-5	CASTDGQSRLSNQPQHF	TGTGCCAGTACTGATGGACAGTCAAGATTGAGCAATCAGCCCCAGCATTTT
TRBV2	TRBD1	-	TRBJ1-2	CASRETGVYYGYTF	TGTGCCAGCAGAGAAACAGGGGTTTACTATGGCTACACCTTC
TRBV15	TRBD1	-	TRBJ1-2	CATSREDRDGYGYTF	TGTGCCACCAGCAGAGAGGACAGGGATGGATATGGCTACACCTTC
TRBV7-2	TRBD1	many	TRBJ1-1	CASSPRDRGQNTEAFF	TGTGCCAGCAGTCCGAGGGACAGGGGACAGAACACTGAAGCTTTCTTT
TRBV28	-	-	TRBJ1-5	CASSSMNQPQHF	TGTGCCAGCAGTTCAATGAATCAGCCCCAGCATTTT
TRBV5-1	TRBD2	-	TRBJ2-1	CASRNLAGSYYNEQFF	TGCGCCAGCAGAAATTTAGCGGGGTCTTACTACAATGAGCAGTTCTTC
TRBV5-6	TRBD1	-	TRBJ1-6	CASSLELRGRGSPLHF	TGTGCCAGCAGCTTGGAGCTGAGGGGGCGGGGTTCACCCCTCCACTTT
TRBV28	-	-	TRBJ1-1	CASSPPLHYGGAFF	TGTGCCAGCAGTCCGCCCCTACATTACGGCGGGGCTTTCTTT
TRBV7-8	TRBD2	many	TRBJ2-3	CASSRSTSGITDTQYF	TGTGCCAGCAGCCGGTCGACTAGCGGAATCACAGATACGCAGTATTTT
TRBV7-9	TRBD1	few	TRBJ1-6	CASSRAQGAYNSPLHF	TGTGCCAGCAGCCGCGCCCAGGGGGCCTATAATTCACCCCTCCACTTT
TRBV12-3/TRBV12-4	-	-	TRBJ1-3	CATQFGEVNTIYF	TGTGCCACCCAGTTCGGCGAGGTAAACACCATATATTTT
TRBV10-3	TRBD1	-	TRBJ1-5	CASRGLNQPQHF	TGTGCCAGCAGGGGGCTGAATCAGCCCCAGCATTTT
TRBV10-3	-	-	TRBJ2-7	CAIRPRGGAGAYEQYF	TGTGCCATCAGGCCCCGGGGAGGGGCAGGGGCTTACGAGCAGTACTTC
TRBV7-3	-	many	TRBJ1-3	CASSLSSSSGNTIYF	TGTGCCAGCAGCTTATCCTCGAGCTCTGGAAACACCATATATTTT
TRBV19	-	few	TRBJ1-4	CASSIPRGEGEKLFF	TGTGCCAGTAGTATCCCCAGGGGAGAAGGTGAAAAACTGTTTTTT
TRBV28	-	-	TRBJ1-1	CASSLDRVEAFF	TGTGCCAGCAGTTTGGATAGGGTCGAAGCTTTCTTT
TRBV4-1	-	few	TRBJ1-2	CASSQEAGTRAPYGYTF	TGCGCCAGCAGCCAAGAGGCCGGGACGCGAGCACCCTATGGCTACACCTTC
TRBV28	TRBD1	-	TRBJ1-4	CASSHSYRDRGENEKLFF	TGTGCCAGCAGCCACTCCTACCGGGACAGAGGGGAGAATGAAAAACTGTTTTTT
TRBV7-6	-	-	TRBJ2-2	CARRGVSDTGELFF	TGTGCCAGAAGGGGGGTATCGGACACCGGGGAGCTGTTTTTT
TRBV28	-	-	TRBJ1-2	CASKGEGAFNYGYTF	TGTGCCAGCAAAGGAGAGGGTGCGTTTAACTATGGCTACACCTTC
TRBV5-4	-	-	TRBJ2-1	CASSLGEFYNEQFF	TGTGCCAGCAGCTTGGGGGAATTCTACAATGAGCAGTTCTTC
TRBV28	-	few	TRBJ2-7	CASGPPSRTYEQYF	TGTGCCAGCGGGCCACCCTCTCGGACATACGAGCAGTACTTC
TRBV3-1	TRBD1	-	TRBJ1-1	CASSAHDRGTEAFF	TGTGCCAGCAGCGCACACGACAGGGGCACTGAAGCTTTCTTT
TRBV7-2	-	few	TRBJ1-2	CASSLARSGGSGYTF	TGTGCCAGCAGCTTAGCTAGGTCGGGGGGCAGTGGCTACACCTTC
TRBV28	-	few	TRBJ2-2	CASSFLGGLGELFF	TGTGCCAGCAGTTTCTTAGGGGGGCTCGGGGAGCTGTTTTTT
TRBV10-3	-	-	TRBJ2-7	CAISPGAYEQYF	TGTGCCATCTCCCCAGGAGCCTACGAGCAGTACTTC
TRBV7-6	TRBD1	few	TRBJ1-4	CASSPTGGGEKLFF	TGTGCCAGCAGCCCGACAGGGGGCGGCGAAAAACTGTTTTTT
TRBV10-3	TRBD1	few	TRBJ2-4	CAMSGQGNIQYF	TGTGCCATGAGTGGACAGGGGAACATTCAGTACTTC
TRBV4-2	-	many	TRBJ1-2	CASSQERNYGYTF	TGTGCCAGCAGCCAAGAACGGAACTATGGCTACACCTTC
TRBV4-1	TRBD2	-	TRBJ2-7	CASSQAAASGRYEQYF	TGCGCCAGCAGCCAAGCCGCGGCTAGCGGGAGATACGAGCAGTACTTC
TRBV24-1	TRBD1	-	TRBJ1-5	CATSESGTGYQPQHF	TGTGCCACCAGTGAGTCCGGGACAGGGTATCAGCCCCAGCATTTT
TRBV7-6	-	few	TRBJ1-5	CASSALGSGGREQPQHF	TGTGCCAGCAGCGCTCTCGGGTCTGGGGGAAGAGAACAGCCCCAGCATTTT
TRBV5-6	-	few	TRBJ2-5	CASSFRQFSETQYF	TGTGCCAGCAGCTTTAGACAGTTTTCGGAGACCCAGTACTTC
TRBV7-6	TRBD2	-	TRBJ2-2	CASSPQRGGELFF	TGTGCTAGCAGCCCCCAGCGGGGCGGGGAGCTGTTTTTT
TRBV6-1	-	-	TRBJ1-5	CASSVRAEISNQPQHF	TGTGCCAGCAGTGTCAGGGCGGAAATAAGCAATCAGCCCCAGCATTTT
TRBV11-2	-	few	TRBJ1-1	CASRKGTEAFF	TGTGCCAGCAGGAAGGGGACTGAAGCTTTCTTT
TRBV7-8	TRBD1	few	TRBJ1-5	CASSIGRDRGQPQHF	TGTGCCAGCAGCATAGGCCGGGACAGGGGCCAGCCCCAGCATTTT
TRBV15	-	few	TRBJ2-7	CATSSLTEQYF	TGTGCCACCAGCAGTCTCACCGAGCAGTACTTC
TRBV20-1	-	-	TRBJ2-3	CSADLGSADTQYF	TGCAGTGCTGACCTTGGTTCCGCAGATACGCAGTATTTT
TRBV4-3	TRBD2	-	TRBJ2-1	CASSLNIAGAGNEQFF	TGCGCCAGCAGCCTCAACATAGCGGGGGCGGGGAATGAGCAGTTCTTC